The source of this T cell receptor (beta chain) is a study of blood T cell repertoires in COVID-19. V lost 0 bases, J lost 6 bases, and 9 bases lay in between. The V gene's germline CDR1 is KGHSH and CDR2 LQKENI. CDR3 size: 14 residues. Original methodology: Counts of nucleated cells, estimated from reference gene primer amplification, were obtained. Clones were read by immunoSEQ multiplex PCR, and TCRdb kept only the in-frame ones, dropping some. Clone size and the V and J calls come from that table; the DNA yielded D and trimming. The sample has 400,000 or so clones; 80% to 95% are singletons. The V gene is TRBV18, the J gene TRBJ1-5; D uncertain. The sequenced sample was PBMCs or T cells enriched from blood (not recorded which). The sequence derives from a man between 18 and 35 years old who had recovered from COVID-19. The CDR3 DNA is TGTGCCAGCTCACCACCGGGTCGGGGTCAGCCCCAGCATTTT. Its protein product is CASSPPGRGQPQHF.